The following is a T cell receptor (beta chain) sequence with its context. No antigen is known for it. Base qualities are not recorded, but no much larger clone differs from it by a single base. The method was the immunoSEQ multiplex PCR assay. TCRdb's version of the immuneACCESS table is confined to in-frame rearrangements and falls short of the full clone set. An unresolved V gene accounts for under half of the shortfall where checked; the remainder is of unknown origin. For this sample there are about 28,000 clones; about 86% appear just once. The ten top clones hold roughly 1.6% of the sample. This sample is drawn from a study of control samples from healthy donors and cancer patients (dated by TCRdb to 2020 to 2021). The CDR3 runs 16 amino acids, cysteine and phenylalanine included. The CDR3 DNA has 48 bases and is translated from base 1. Relative to germline, V is 4 bases shorter and J is 7 bases shorter, with 20 bases between their ends. CDR1 and CDR2 are drawn from the germline V gene: SGHRS, YFSETQ.

Input material: PBMCs. The V and J segments used are TRBV5-1 and TRBJ1-4, with TRBD1 tentatively as D gene (5 bases match). The receptor comes from a woman aged 40-49 years with lung cancer. The nucleotide sequence reads as follows: TGCGCCAGCAGCCAGGGACCACAAAGGGTGGGTGAAAAACTGTTTTTT. The translation is CASSQGPQRVGEKLFF.